This T cell receptor (beta chain) was documented in a study of blood T cell repertoires in COVID-19. Study-level background: The United States, Italy and Spain supplied acute and convalescent COVID-19 samples. Nucleic acid was either cDNA or gDNA, and it came from T cells, B-cell-depleted T cells, or PBMCs.

Per the study methods: From reference gene primer amplification, estimates of nucleated cell counts were derived. The repertoire was sequenced with immunoSEQ multiplex PCR; TCRdb's copy has only in-frame clones and lacks some. V, J and clone size are those of that table, while D and trimming were read from the DNA. The sample contains around 150,000 clones, roughly 79% of which appear only once. CDR1 is MNHEY, CDR2 SVGAGI, per germline. The CDR3 is 15 amino acids. The V gene lost 0 bases and the J gene lost 4 bases, with 10 bases spanning the gap. Specimen: peripheral blood. The source is a woman aged 80 or over with acute or convalescent COVID-19. This rearrangement joins TRBV6-5 to TRBJ1-5; a weak D match, TRBD1 (6 bases). The CDR3 spells CASSYSGQTNQPQHF. CDR3 bases: TGTGCCAGCAGTTACTCCGGACAGACTAATCAGCCCCAGCATTTT.